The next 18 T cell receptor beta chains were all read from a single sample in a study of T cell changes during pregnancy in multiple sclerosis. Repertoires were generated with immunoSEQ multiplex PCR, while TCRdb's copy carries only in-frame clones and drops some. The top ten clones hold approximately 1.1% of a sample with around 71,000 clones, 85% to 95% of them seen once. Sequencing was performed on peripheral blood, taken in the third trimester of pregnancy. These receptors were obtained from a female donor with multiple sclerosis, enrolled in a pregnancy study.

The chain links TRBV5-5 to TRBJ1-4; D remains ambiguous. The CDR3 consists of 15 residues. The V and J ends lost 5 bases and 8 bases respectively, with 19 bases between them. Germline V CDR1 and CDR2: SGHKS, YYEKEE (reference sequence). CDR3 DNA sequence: TGTGCCAGCAGTTCGGCTCGTGGCGGAGTGGAAAAACTGTTTTTT. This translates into CASSSARGGVEKLFF.

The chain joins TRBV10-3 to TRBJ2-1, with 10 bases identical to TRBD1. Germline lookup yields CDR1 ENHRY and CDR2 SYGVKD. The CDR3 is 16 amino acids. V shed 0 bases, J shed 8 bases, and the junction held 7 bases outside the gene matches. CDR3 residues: CAISESGGQGNHEQFF. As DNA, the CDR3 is TGTGCCATCAGTGAGTCGGGGGGACAGGGGAACCATGAGCAGTTCTTC.

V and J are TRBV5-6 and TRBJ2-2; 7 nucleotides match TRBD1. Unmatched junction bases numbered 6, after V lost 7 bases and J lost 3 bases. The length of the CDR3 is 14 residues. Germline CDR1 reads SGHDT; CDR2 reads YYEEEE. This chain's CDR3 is CASAGTADTGELFF. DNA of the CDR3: TGTGCCAGCGCCGGGACAGCCGACACCGGGGAGCTGTTTTTT.

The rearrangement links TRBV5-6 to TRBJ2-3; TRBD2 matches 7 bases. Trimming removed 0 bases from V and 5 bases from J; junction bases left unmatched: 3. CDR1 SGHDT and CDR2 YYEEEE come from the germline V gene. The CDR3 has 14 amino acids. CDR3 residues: CASSLVLAEDTQYF. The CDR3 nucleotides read TGTGCCAGCAGCTTGGTGCTAGCGGAAGATACGCAGTATTTT.

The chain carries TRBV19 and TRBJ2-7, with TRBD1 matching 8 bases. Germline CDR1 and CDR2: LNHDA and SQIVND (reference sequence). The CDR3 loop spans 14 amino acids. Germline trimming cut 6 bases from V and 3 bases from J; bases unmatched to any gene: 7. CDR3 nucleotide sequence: TGTGCCAGTAGCTGGGGACAGGCGGACTACGAGCAGTACTTC. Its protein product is CASSWGQADYEQYF.

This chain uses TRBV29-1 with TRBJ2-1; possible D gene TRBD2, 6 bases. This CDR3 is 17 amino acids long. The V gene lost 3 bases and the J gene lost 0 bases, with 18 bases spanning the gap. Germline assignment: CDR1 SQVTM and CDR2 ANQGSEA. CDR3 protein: CSVEGPLHGGSYNEQFF. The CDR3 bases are TGCAGCGTTGAGGGCCCACTCCACGGGGGCTCCTACAATGAGCAGTTCTTC.

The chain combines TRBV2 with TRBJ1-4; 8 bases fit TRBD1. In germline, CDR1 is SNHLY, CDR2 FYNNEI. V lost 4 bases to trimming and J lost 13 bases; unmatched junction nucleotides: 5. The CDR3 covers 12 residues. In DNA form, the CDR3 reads TGTGCCAGCAGTGCCCACAGGGGGGTACTGTTTTTT. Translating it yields CASSAHRGVLFF.

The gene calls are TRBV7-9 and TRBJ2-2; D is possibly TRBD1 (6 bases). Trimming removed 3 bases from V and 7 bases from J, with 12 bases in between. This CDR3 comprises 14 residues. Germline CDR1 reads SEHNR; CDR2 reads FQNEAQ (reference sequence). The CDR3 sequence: CASSFWTEGGELFF. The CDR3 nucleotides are TGTGCCAGCAGCTTTTGGACAGAAGGCGGGGAGCTGTTTTTT.

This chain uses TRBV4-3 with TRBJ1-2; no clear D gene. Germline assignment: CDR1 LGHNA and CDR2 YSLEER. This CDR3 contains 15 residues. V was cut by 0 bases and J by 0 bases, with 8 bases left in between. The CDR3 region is CASSQDTQANYGYTF. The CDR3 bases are TGCGCCAGCAGCCAAGATACCCAGGCTAACTATGGCTACACCTTC.

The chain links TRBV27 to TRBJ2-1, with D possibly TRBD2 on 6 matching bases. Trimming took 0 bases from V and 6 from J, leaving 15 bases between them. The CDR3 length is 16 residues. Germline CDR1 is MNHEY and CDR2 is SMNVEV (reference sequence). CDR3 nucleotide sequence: TGTGCCAGCAGTTTATCCCACCGGGACTGGGGCAATGAGCAGTTCTTC. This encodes CASSLSHRDWGNEQFF.

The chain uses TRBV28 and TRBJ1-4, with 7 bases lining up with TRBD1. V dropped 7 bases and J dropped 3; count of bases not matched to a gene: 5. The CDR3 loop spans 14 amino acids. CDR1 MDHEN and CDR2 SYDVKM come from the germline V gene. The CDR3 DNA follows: TGTGCCAGCATAGGGGGCGCAGCTAATGAAAAACTGTTTTTT. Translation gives CASIGGAANEKLFF. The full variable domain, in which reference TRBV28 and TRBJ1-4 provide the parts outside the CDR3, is DVKVTQSSRYLVKRTGEKVFLECVQDMDHENMFWYRQDPGLGLRLIYFSYDVKMKEKGDIPEGYSVSREKKERFSLILESASTNQTSMYLCASIGGAANEKLFFGSGTQLSVL.

CDR3 in amino acids: CASSRDFYGYTF. The CDR3 bases are TGTGCCAGCAGTAGGGACTTCTATGGCTACACCTTC. The chain couples TRBV6-1 to TRBJ1-2, with D possibly TRBD1 on 5 matching bases. Trimming removed 5 bases at V and 4 bases at J, with 8 bases between. There are 12 residues in the CDR3. Germline V CDR1 and CDR2: MNHNS, SASEGT.

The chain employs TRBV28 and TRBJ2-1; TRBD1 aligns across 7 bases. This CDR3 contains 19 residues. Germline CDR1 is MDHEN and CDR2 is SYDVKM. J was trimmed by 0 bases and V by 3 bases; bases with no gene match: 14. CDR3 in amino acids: CASSFGDSRSLFSYNEQFF. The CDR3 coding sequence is TGTGCCAGCAGTTTTGGGGACAGTCGATCCTTGTTCTCCTACAATGAGCAGTTCTTC.

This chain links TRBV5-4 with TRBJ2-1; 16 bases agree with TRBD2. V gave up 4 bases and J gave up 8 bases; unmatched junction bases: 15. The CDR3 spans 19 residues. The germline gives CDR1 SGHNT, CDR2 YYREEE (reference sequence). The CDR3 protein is CASSRGGTSGRAMADEQFF. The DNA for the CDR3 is TGTGCCAGCAGCCGGGGCGGGACTAGCGGGAGGGCCATGGCGGATGAGCAGTTCTTC.

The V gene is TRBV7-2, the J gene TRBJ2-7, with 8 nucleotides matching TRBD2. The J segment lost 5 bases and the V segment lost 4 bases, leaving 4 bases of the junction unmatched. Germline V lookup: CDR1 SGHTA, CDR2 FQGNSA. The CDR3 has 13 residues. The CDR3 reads CASSSGTRNEQYF. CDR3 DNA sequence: TGTGCCAGCAGCTCCGGGACTAGAAACGAGCAGTACTTC. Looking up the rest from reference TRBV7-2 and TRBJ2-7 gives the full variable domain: GAGVSQSPSNKVTEKGKDVELRCDPISGHTALYWYRQSLGQGLEFLIYFQGNSAPDKSGLPSDRFSAERTGGSVSTLTIQRTQQEDSAVYLCASSSGTRNEQYFGPGTRLTVT.

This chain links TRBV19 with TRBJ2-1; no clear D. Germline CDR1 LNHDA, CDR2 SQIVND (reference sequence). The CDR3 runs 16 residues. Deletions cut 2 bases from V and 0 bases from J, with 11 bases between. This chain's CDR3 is CASSISAHLSYNEQFF. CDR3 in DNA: TGTGCCAGTAGTATAAGCGCCCACCTCTCCTACAATGAGCAGTTCTTC.

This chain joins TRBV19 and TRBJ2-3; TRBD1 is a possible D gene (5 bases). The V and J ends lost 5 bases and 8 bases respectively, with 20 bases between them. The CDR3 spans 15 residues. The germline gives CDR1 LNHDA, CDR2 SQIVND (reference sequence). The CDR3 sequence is CASSLQPRVLGTQYF. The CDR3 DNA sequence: TGTGCCAGTAGTTTACAACCCAGGGTATTAGGTACGCAGTATTTT.

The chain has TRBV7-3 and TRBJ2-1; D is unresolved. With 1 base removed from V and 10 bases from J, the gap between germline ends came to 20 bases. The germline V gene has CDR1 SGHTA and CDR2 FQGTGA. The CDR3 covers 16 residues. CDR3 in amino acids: CASSLKGLVVPTEQFF. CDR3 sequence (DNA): TGTGCCAGCAGCTTAAAAGGCCTAGTGGTCCCAACCGAGCAGTTCTTC.